This T cell receptor beta chain was observed in a study of tumor-infiltrating lymphocytes in primary liver carcinoma. Unsorted bulk tissue, roughly 20-32 mg of it, served as the source for co-extraction of RNA and DNA. Germline-derived CDR1 and CDR2 are SGHAT and FQDESV (reference sequence). The CDR3 is made up of 13 amino acids. V gave up 6 bases and J gave up 3 bases, with 8 bases separating them. Total RNA amounting to around 450 ng was the source from which TCR beta cDNA was made with a constant-region primer. Three nested multiplex PCR rounds of slightly modified ARM-PCR generated TCR beta libraries. A C-beta reverse primer and TRBV1-TRBV30 forward primers served in each of the first two PCR rounds, at ten to eleven cycles apiece. A single record per CDR3 protein comes from TCRdb applying MiXCR to the multiplex PCR reads. The sample has tens of thousands of distinct CDR3 sequences; roughly four fifths are singletons.

As for this clonotype: As the CDR3 is not closed by the conserved phenylalanine or tryptophan, this likely results from a read error.

The sample taken for sequencing was liver tumor tissue from sampling region 4. The sample's subset: tumor region T4, right-lateral pole. The receptor's source is a man aged 35 to 55 with primary liver carcinoma and hepatitis B virus infection. The genes are TRBV11-1 and TRBJ2-2; D call uncertain. The CDR3 DNA is TGTGCCAGCAGTTTTTGGCACACCGGGGAGCTGTTTTTG. Its protein product is CASSFWHTGELFL.